This is a list of T cell receptor beta chains from one sample in a study of shared clonotypes between healthy human individuals. Profiling relied on immunoSEQ multiplex PCR, and the TCRdb table lists in-frame clones only, not all of them. Seen here are about 1,900,000 clones, roughly 95% observed once, and the top ten hold 1% to 1.5%. Sequencing was done on a sample of naive CD8+ T cells sorted from blood. These receptors all come from a man younger than 35 in good health. Each CDR3 is given with its conserved first and last residue. D genes are given only for firm matches. Size is omitted from some rows. Given values are once, few, many or a class for expanded clones.

clone size: NA; J gene: TRBJ1-3; V gene: TRBV27; D gene: TRBD1; CDR3 DNA: TGTGCCAGCAGTTTAGAAGGGACAGGAGTTAACACCATATATTTT; CDR3 protein: CASSLEGTGVNTIYF
clone size: NA; J gene: TRBJ2-2; V gene: TRBV18; D gene: NA; CDR3 DNA: TGTGCCAGCTCACCAAACCCGACAGAAACTAACACCGGGGAGCTGTTTTTT; CDR3 protein: CASSPNPTETNTGELFF
clone size: NA; J gene: TRBJ2-7; V gene: TRBV7-9; D gene: NA; CDR3 DNA: TGTGCCAGCAGCGACAGTAAGAGCTCCTACGAGCAGTACTTC; CDR3 protein: CASSDSKSSYEQYF
clone size: NA; J gene: TRBJ1-1; V gene: TRBV29-1; D gene: NA; CDR3 DNA: TGCAGCGTTGTTGTAATGATCACTGAAGCTTTCTTT; CDR3 protein: CSVVVMITEAFF
clone size: NA; J gene: TRBJ2-1; V gene: TRBV11-2; D gene: TRBD1; CDR3 DNA: TGTGCCAGCAGCTTCGGGACAGCTTCCTACAATGAGCAGTTCTTC; CDR3 protein: CASSFGTASYNEQFF
clone size: NA; J gene: TRBJ2-7; V gene: TRBV9; D gene: NA; CDR3 DNA: TGTGCCAGCAGCGAACTCTCTTCAAGGGGCGAGCAGTACTTC; CDR3 protein: CASSELSSRGEQYF
clone size: NA; J gene: TRBJ2-7; V gene: TRBV18; D gene: NA; CDR3 DNA: TGTGCCAGCTCACCACCGGGACAAAGTTTCTACGAGCAGTACTTC; CDR3 protein: CASSPPGQSFYEQYF
clone size: NA; J gene: TRBJ2-5; V gene: TRBV7-2; D gene: TRBD2; CDR3 DNA: TGTGCCAGCAGCTTAGTGGGGGAGGGCCTGGAGACCCAGTACTTC; CDR3 protein: CASSLVGEGLETQYF
clone size: once; J gene: TRBJ1-1; V gene: TRBV5-4; D gene: NA; CDR3 DNA: TGTGCCAGCAGCTTGCCCCAGAGCACTGAAGCTTTCTTT; CDR3 protein: CASSLPQSTEAFF
clone size: NA; J gene: TRBJ2-3; V gene: TRBV30; D gene: TRBD1; CDR3 DNA: TGTGCCTCCGACAGGGACAGAGTCACAGATACGCAGTATTTT; CDR3 protein: CASDRDRVTDTQYF
clone size: NA; J gene: TRBJ1-2; V gene: TRBV5-6; D gene: NA; CDR3 DNA: TGTGCCAGCAGCTTGTTGGACAGTGCGAACTATGGCTACACCTTC; CDR3 protein: CASSLLDSANYGYTF
clone size: NA; J gene: TRBJ2-1; V gene: TRBV19; D gene: NA; CDR3 DNA: TGTGCCAGTCAATCGGGTTACAATGAGCAGTTCTTC; CDR3 protein: CASQSGYNEQFF
clone size: NA; J gene: TRBJ1-3; V gene: TRBV7-9; D gene: TRBD1; CDR3 DNA: TGTGCCAGCAGCTCACCGGGACAGGGGGCGCCTGGAAACACCATATATTTT; CDR3 protein: CASSSPGQGAPGNTIYF
clone size: NA; J gene: TRBJ2-2; V gene: TRBV9; D gene: NA; CDR3 DNA: TGTGCCAGCAGCGTAGAGGAGGTCAGATCGAACACCGGGGAGCTGTTTTTT; CDR3 protein: CASSVEEVRSNTGELFF
clone size: few; J gene: TRBJ2-5; V gene: TRBV2; D gene: TRBD2; CDR3 DNA: TGTGCCAGCAGTGATTCAGCGGGGCAAGAGACCCAGTACTTC; CDR3 protein: CASSDSAGQETQYF
clone size: NA; J gene: TRBJ1-4; V gene: TRBV28; D gene: NA; CDR3 DNA: TGTGCCAGCAGCCCTCCCGCCCGGACAGCCCATGAAAAACTGTTTTTT; CDR3 protein: CASSPPARTAHEKLFF
clone size: NA; J gene: TRBJ1-1; V gene: TRBV5-1; D gene: NA; CDR3 DNA: TGCGCCAGCAGCTTGGAAGAGAACACTGAAGCTTTCTTT; CDR3 protein: CASSLEENTEAFF
clone size: NA; J gene: TRBJ1-1; V gene: TRBV30; D gene: TRBD1; CDR3 DNA: TGTGCCTGGCAGTCCGGGACAGGGGCCACTGAAGCTTTCTTT; CDR3 protein: CAWQSGTGATEAFF
clone size: NA; J gene: TRBJ2-7; V gene: TRBV14; D gene: NA; CDR3 DNA: TGTGCCAGCAGCCCCGGGCACTACGAGCAGTACTTC; CDR3 protein: CASSPGHYEQYF